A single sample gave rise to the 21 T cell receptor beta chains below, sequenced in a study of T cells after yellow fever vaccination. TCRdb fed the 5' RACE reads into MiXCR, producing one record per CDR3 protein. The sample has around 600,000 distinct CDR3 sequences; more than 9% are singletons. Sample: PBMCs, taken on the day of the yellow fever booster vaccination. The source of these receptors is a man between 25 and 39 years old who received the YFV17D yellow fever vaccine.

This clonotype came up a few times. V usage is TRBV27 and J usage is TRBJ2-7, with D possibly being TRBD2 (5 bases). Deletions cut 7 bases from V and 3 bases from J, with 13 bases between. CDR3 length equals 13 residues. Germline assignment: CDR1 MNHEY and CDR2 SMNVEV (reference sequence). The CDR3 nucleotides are TGTGCCAGCAAGCAGACCGGGGACTACGAGCAGTACTTC. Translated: CASKQTGDYEQYF.

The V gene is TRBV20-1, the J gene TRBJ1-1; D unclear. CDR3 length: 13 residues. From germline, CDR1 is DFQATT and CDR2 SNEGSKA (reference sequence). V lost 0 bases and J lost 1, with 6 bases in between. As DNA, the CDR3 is TGCAGTGCTAGAGATATCAGGAACACTGAAGCTTTCTTT. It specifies CSARDIRNTEAFF.

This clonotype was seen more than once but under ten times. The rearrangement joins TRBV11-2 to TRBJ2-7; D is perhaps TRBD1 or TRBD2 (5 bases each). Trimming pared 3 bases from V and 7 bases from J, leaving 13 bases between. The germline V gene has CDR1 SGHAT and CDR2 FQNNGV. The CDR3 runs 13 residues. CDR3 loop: CASSFSDGGEQYF. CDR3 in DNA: TGTGCCAGCAGCTTTTCTGATGGGGGAGAGCAGTACTTC.

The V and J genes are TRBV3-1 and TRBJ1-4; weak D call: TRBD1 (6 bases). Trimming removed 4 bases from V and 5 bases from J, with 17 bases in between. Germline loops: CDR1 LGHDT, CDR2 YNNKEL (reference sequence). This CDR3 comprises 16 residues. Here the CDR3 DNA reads TGTGCCAGCAGCCCCGCCCTGGACAGTACCAATGAAAAACTGTTTTTT. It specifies CASSPALDSTNEKLFF.

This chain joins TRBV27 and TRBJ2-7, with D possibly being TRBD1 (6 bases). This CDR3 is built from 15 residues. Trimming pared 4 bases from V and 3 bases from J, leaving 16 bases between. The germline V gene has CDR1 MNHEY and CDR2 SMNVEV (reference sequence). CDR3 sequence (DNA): TGTGCCAGCAGTTCTTACCAGGGGACCCGCTACGAGCAGTACTTC. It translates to CASSSYQGTRYEQYF.

The CDR3 region is CASSSLGGKNEQYF. The DNA of the CDR3 is TGTGCCAGCAGCTCCCTCGGGGGAAAGAACGAGCAGTACTTC. The V gene is TRBV28, the J gene TRBJ2-7; the D gene is possibly TRBD2 (6 bases). Trimming took off 6 bases at V and 5 bases at J, with 17 bases between the two ends. Germline-derived CDR1 and CDR2 are MDHEN and SYDVKM. This CDR3 has 14 amino acids.

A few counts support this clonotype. The CDR3 region has the DNA TGTGCCAGCGGGTGGACGAGACGGGAAAAAGAGACCCAGTACTTC. Translation: CASGWTRREKETQYF. V usage is TRBV6-1 and J usage is TRBJ2-5; the D gene is possibly TRBD2 (5 bases). CDR1 and CDR2 from the germline V gene are MNHNS and SASEGT. Trimming left V 8 bases short and J 3 bases short, with 19 bases between. This CDR3 contains 15 residues.

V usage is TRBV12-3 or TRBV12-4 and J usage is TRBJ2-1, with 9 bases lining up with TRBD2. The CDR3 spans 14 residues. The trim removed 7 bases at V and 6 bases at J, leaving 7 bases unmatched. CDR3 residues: CASTWTSALNEQFF. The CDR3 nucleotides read TGTGCCAGCACCTGGACTAGCGCCCTCAATGAGCAGTTCTTC.

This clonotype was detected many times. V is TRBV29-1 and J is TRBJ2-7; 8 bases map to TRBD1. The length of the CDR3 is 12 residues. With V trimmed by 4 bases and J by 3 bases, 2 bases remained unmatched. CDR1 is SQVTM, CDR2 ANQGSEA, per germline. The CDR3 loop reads CSVGQGSYEQYF. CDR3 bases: TGCAGCGTTGGACAGGGGAGCTACGAGCAGTACTTC.

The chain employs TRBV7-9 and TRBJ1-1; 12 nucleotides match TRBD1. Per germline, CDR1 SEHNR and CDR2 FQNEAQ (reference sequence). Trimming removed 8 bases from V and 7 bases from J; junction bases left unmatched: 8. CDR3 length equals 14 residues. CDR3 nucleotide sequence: TGTGCCAGCCAAGGGGGGACAGGGGGCGGTGAAGCTTTCTTT. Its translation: CASQGGTGGGEAFF.

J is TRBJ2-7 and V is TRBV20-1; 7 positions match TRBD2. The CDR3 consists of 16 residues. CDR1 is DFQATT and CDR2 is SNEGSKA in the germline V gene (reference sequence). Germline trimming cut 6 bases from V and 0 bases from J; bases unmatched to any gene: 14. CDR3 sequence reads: CSALTVTGGLSYEQYF. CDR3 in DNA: TGCAGTGCCCTCACGGTAACGGGAGGCCTCTCCTACGAGCAGTACTTC.

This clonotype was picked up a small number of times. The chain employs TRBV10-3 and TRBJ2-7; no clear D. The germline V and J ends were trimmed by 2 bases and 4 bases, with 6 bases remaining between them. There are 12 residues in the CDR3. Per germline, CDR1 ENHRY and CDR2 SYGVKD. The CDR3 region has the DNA TGTGCCATCAGTGAGGCGCCGTACGAGCAGTACTTC. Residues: CAISEAPYEQYF.

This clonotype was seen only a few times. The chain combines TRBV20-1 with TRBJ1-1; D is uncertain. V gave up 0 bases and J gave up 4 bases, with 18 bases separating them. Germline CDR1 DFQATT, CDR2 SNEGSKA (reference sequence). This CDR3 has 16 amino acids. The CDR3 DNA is TGCAGTGCTAGAGATTATAAGGGAACCTTGTCCACTGAAGCTTTCTTT. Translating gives CSARDYKGTLSTEAFF.

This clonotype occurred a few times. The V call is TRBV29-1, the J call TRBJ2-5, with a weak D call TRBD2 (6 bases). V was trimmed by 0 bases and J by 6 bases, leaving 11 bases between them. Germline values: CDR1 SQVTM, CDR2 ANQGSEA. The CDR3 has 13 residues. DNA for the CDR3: TGCAGCGTTGAAGAGGGAGGAGTAAAGACCCAGTACTTC. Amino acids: CSVEEGGVKTQYF.

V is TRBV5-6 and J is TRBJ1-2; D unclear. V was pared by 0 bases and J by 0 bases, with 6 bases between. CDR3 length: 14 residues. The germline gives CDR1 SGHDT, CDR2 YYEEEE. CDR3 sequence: CASSLVSANYGYTF. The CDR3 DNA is TGTGCCAGCAGCTTGGTGTCCGCTAACTATGGCTACACCTTC.

CDR3 nucleotide sequence: TGCGCCAGCAGCTTGGTAGCGACCGCCGGGAATCAAGAGACCCAGTACTTC. Protein: CASSLVATAGNQETQYF. The chain combines TRBV5-1 with TRBJ2-5; a possible D gene is TRBD2 (5 bases). With 0 bases removed from V and 2 bases from J, the gap between germline ends came to 17 bases. The CDR3 covers 17 residues. CDR1 and CDR2 from the germline V gene are SGHRS and YFSETQ. The complete variable domain, with remaining parts taken from reference TRBV5-1 and TRBJ2-5, reads KAGVTQTPRYLIKTRGQQVTLSCSPISGHRSVSWYQQTPGQGLQFLFEYFSETQRNKGNFPGRFSGRQFSNSRSEMNVSTLELGDSALYLCASSLVATAGNQETQYFGPGTRLLVL.

DNA of the CDR3: TGCAGTGCTAGAGAGACTAGCTATGTGAATGAGCAGTTCTTC. Protein sequence: CSARETSYVNEQFF. The chain uses TRBV20-1 and TRBJ2-1; 7 bases match TRBD2. J was trimmed by 7 bases and V by 0 bases; bases with no gene match: 6. The CDR3 totals 14 residues. Per the germline V gene, CDR1 is DFQATT and CDR2 is SNEGSKA (reference sequence).

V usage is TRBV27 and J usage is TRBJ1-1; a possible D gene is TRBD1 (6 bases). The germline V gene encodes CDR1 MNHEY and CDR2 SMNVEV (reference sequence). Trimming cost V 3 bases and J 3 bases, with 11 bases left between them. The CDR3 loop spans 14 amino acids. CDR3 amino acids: CASSLNQGYTEAFF. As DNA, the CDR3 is TGTGCCAGCAGTTTGAACCAGGGGTACACTGAAGCTTTCTTT.

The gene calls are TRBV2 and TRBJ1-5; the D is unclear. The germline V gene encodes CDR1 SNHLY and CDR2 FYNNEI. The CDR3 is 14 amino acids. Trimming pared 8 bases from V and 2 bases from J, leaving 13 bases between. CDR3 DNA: TGTGCCAGCGAGACGGACGCCGGCAATCAGCCCCAGCATTTT. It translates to CASETDAGNQPQHF.

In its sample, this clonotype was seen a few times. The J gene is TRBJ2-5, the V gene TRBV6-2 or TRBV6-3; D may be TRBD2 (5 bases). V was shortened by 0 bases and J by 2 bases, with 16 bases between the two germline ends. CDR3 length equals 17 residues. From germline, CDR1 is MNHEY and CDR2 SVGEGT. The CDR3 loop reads CASSYSITGKIQETQYF. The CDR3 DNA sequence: TGTGCCAGCAGTTACTCGATTACCGGGAAGATTCAAGAGACCCAGTACTTC.

The CDR3 spells CSAGGLRYQETQYF. CDR3 sequence (DNA): TGCAGTGCCGGTGGTCTTCGATACCAAGAGACCCAGTACTTC. The V and J genes are TRBV20-1 and TRBJ2-5; D not resolved. The V and J ends lost 6 bases and 0 bases respectively, with 14 bases between them. CDR3 size: 14 residues. CDR1 is DFQATT, CDR2 SNEGSKA, per germline (reference sequence).